A selection of T cell receptor beta chains follows, all from one sample in a study of T cells in Graves' hyperthyroidism and ophthalmopathy. TCRdb re-called the multiplex PCR reads through MiXCR, storing one row per CDR3 protein. This repertoire shows approximately 630,000 distinct CDR3 sequences, 15% to 20% found once; its top ten account for 3.5% to 4%. Sequencing was performed on blood. The source of these receptors is a woman aged 25 to 39 with Graves' hyperthyroidism. The CDR3 runs from the conserved cysteine through the conserved F or W.

>TRBV6-2/TRBV6-3
CASSRGLTSSYNEQFF
>TRBV19
CASSIPGSYYEQYF
>TRBV7-9
CASSRGDSGLTDTQYF
>TRBV9
CASSDRTGDNEQFF
>TRBV28
CASSPFNTQYF
>TRBV20-1
CSAADSLSYNEQFF
>TRBV6-1
CASSTDRGLAYNEQFF
>TRBV12-3/TRBV12-4
CASSPQGTKPGELFF
>TRBV7-8
CASSLNRAGNSPLHF
>TRBV11-3
CASSLRGLNTEAFF
>TRBV7-2
CASSGRTSATDTQYF
>TRBV29-1
CSVVAGDTGELFF
>TRBV28
CASSRTSKVTEAFF
>TRBV3-1
CASSQFDTEAFF
>TRBV11-2
CASSPAGGALSYEQYF
>TRBV6-1
CASGRDRGLETQYF
>TRBV20-1
CSPREWEGETQYF
>TRBV4-3
CASSQEDVGSGELFF
>TRBV11-2
CASSSPPFGTYEQYF
>TRBV27
CASSLTANSPLHF
>TRBV2
CASSGQFRTTEAFF
>TRBV20-1
CSALGSLAKNIQYF
>TRBV19
CASSNTGSGGYGYTF
>TRBV30
CAWEDGTNSPLHF
>TRBV29-1
CSAWTSASYEQYF
>TRBV5-1
CASSQGLAGVSEQFF